Shown below are 19 T cell receptor beta chains from a single sample sequenced in a study of STAT3 mutations in large granular lymphocyte leukemia. Using immunoSEQ multiplex PCR, the repertoire was profiled, and TCRdb retains in-frame clones only, with some absent. In the table there are about 2,400 clones, 66% of which are singletons. Study outcomes and limitations: Every T-LGLL patient had at least one immunodominant TCRbeta clonotype.

Their antigen targets remain unknown. The sequencing input was peripheral blood mononuclear cells. These receptors all come from a woman aged 45-60 years with T-cell large granular lymphocyte leukemia. Some clones in this sample may be carry-over from other donors' samples.

The genes are TRBV18 and TRBJ2-6; 9 positions match TRBD1. The trim removed 2 bases at V and 2 bases at J, leaving 1 base unmatched. The CDR3 totals 16 residues. Germline loops: CDR1 KGHSH, CDR2 LQKENI. The CDR3 reads CASSPGTGTGANVLTF. Here the CDR3 DNA reads TGTGCCAGCTCACCAGGGACAGGGACTGGGGCCAACGTCCTGACTTTC.

V gene TRBV30 combines with J gene TRBJ2-5; TRBD2 matches 10 bases. The CDR3 has 17 amino acids. V was clipped by 2 bases and J by 5 bases; unmatched bases: 14. In germline, CDR1 is GTSNPN, CDR2 SVGIG (reference sequence). The CDR3 reads CAWSPRRASGRGETQYF. For the CDR3, the DNA is TGTGCCTGGAGTCCCCGGCGGGCTAGCGGGAGAGGTGAGACCCAGTACTTC.

The chain couples TRBV6-5 to TRBJ1-5; D gene uncertain. The germline V gene encodes CDR1 MNHEY and CDR2 SVGAGI. The CDR3 length is 13 residues. V was cut by 2 bases and J by 7 bases, with 9 bases left in between. CDR3 nucleotide sequence: TGTGCCAGCAGTTACGAAAGGCGGCAGCCCCAGCATTTT. Translated, it gives CASSYERRQPQHF.

This chain connects TRBV2 to TRBJ1-2; possibly TRBD1 for D (6 bases). V was clipped by 8 bases and J by 7 bases, with 14 bases between them. The length of the CDR3 is 12 residues. Germline V lookup: CDR1 SNHLY, CDR2 FYNNEI. In nucleotides, the CDR3 is TGTGCCAGCGAAAGTGGGGGCGGTGGCTACACCTTC. Protein sequence: CASESGGGGYTF.

This clone has only a few counts. The chain combines TRBV7-9 with TRBJ2-7, with 9 bases that match TRBD1. Germline CDR1 reads SEHNR; CDR2 reads FQNEAQ (reference sequence). Trimming took 5 bases from V and 4 from J; bases not matched to a gene: 9. The CDR3 covers 15 residues. The CDR3 region has the DNA TGTGCCAGCAGCCTACCGGACAGGGGCAGGTACGAGCAGTACTTC. It is translated as CASSLPDRGRYEQYF.

The rearrangement uses TRBV5-1 and TRBJ2-7; D possibly corresponds to TRBD1 (6 bases). The CDR3 has 16 residues. Germline V gene data show CDR1 as SGHRS and CDR2 as YFSETQ. The ends were cut back, 4 bases at V and 0 bases at J, with 17 bases in the middle. DNA for the CDR3: TGCGCCAGCAGCCCCGCCGGGACACCGAGCTCCTACGAGCAGTACTTC. It translates to CASSPAGTPSSYEQYF. The variable domain in full, completed from reference TRBV5-1 and TRBJ2-7, reads KAGVTQTPRYLIKTRGQQVTLSCSPISGHRSVSWYQQTPGQGLQFLFEYFSETQRNKGNFPGRFSGRQFSNSRSEMNVSTLELGDSALYLCASSPAGTPSSYEQYFGPGTRLTVT.

This rearrangement joins TRBV18 to TRBJ2-7, with 14 positions matching TRBD2. V lost 6 bases and J lost 6; bases outside the gene matches: 7. CDR1 is KGHSH and CDR2 is LQKENI in the germline V gene. This CDR3 has 15 residues. This chain's CDR3 is CASSQTSGRASEQYF. The CDR3 DNA sequence: TGTGCCAGCTCCCAGACTAGCGGGAGGGCCAGCGAGCAGTACTTC.

The chain is built from TRBV30 and TRBJ1-2, with D possibly TRBD1 on 5 matching bases. This CDR3 has 13 amino acids. Trimming took 5 bases from V and 7 from J, leaving 17 bases between them. CDR1 and CDR2 (germline): GTSNPN, SVGIG (reference sequence). The CDR3 loop is CAWGLGTFRGYTF. In DNA, the CDR3 is TGTGCCTGGGGCCTTGGGACGTTTCGTGGCTACACCTTC.

This sequence joins TRBV5-1 and TRBJ2-7; 7 nucleotides line up with TRBD1. CDR3 length: 16 amino acids. V was pared by 0 bases and J by 2 bases, with 8 bases of the junction left unmatched. CDR1 SGHRS and CDR2 YFSETQ come from the germline V gene. The CDR3 region is CASSLESVTGTYEQYF. The CDR3 DNA reads as TGCGCCAGCAGCTTGGAGTCGGTGACAGGGACCTACGAGCAGTACTTC.

The V gene is TRBV5-1, the J gene TRBJ1-2, with D possibly matching TRBD1 (6 bases). The CDR3 has 12 amino acids. The ends were cut back, 4 bases at V and 4 bases at J, with 8 bases in the middle. Germline-derived CDR1 and CDR2 are SGHRS and YFSETQ. The CDR3 region has the DNA TGCGCCAGCAGCCAGGGGTTCTATGGCTACACCTTC. It codes for CASSQGFYGYTF.

The chain links TRBV2 to TRBJ1-2; 10 bases agree with TRBD1. Trimming cost V 10 bases and J 7 bases; bases outside gene matches: 15. Germline-derived CDR1 and CDR2 are SNHLY and FYNNEI. The CDR3 is 15 amino acids. CDR3 in amino acids: CATSPGQGQWGGYTF. CDR3 in DNA: TGTGCCACCTCTCCGGGACAGGGGCAATGGGGTGGCTACACCTTC.

The rearrangement uses TRBV7-9 and TRBJ1-4; TRBD1 aligns across 7 bases. Losses at the gene ends were 4 bases for V and 8 bases for J; bases not matched to a gene: 4. This CDR3 comprises 13 residues. Germline CDR1 and CDR2: SEHNR and FQNEAQ (reference sequence). CDR3 DNA sequence: TGTGCCAGCAGCTCCGGGACAGTAGAAAAACTGTTTTTT. It codes for CASSSGTVEKLFF.

This chain connects TRBV18 to TRBJ1-2; D not resolved. The CDR3 runs to 15 residues. Germline CDR1 is KGHSH and CDR2 is LQKENI. Trimming stripped 3 bases from V and 2 bases from J, with 13 bases between. The CDR3 DNA is TGTGCCAGCTCACCCGAGCCCGGGCCCAACTATGGCTACACCTTC. It yields the protein CASSPEPGPNYGYTF.

This chain links TRBV30 with TRBJ2-3; D is unclear. Germline assignment: CDR1 GTSNPN and CDR2 SVGIG (reference sequence). The CDR3 spans 14 residues. V lost 2 bases to trimming and J lost 1 base, with 10 bases between them. The CDR3: CAWSFPQGTDTQYF. The CDR3 DNA reads TGTGCCTGGAGTTTCCCTCAGGGCACAGATACGCAGTATTTT.

The CDR3 region has the DNA TGTGCCAGCTCCCCCCTACGCGGAGCGAACACCGGGGAGCTGTTTTTT. The encoded protein is CASSPLRGANTGELFF. The chain combines TRBV18 with TRBJ2-2; D remains ambiguous. Germline V gene sequence: CDR1 KGHSH, CDR2 LQKENI. The V and J ends lost 6 bases and 0 bases respectively, with 14 bases between them. The CDR3 loop spans 16 amino acids. Using reference TRBV18 and TRBJ2-2 for the parts outside the CDR3, the full variable domain is NAGVMQNPRHLVRRRGQEARLRCSPMKGHSHVYWYRQLPEEGLKFMVYLQKENIIDESGMPKERFSAEFPKEGPSILRIQQVVRGDSAAYFCASSPLRGANTGELFFGEGSRLTVL.

To note about this clone: Because the CDR3 is missing its conserved closing phenylalanine or tryptophan, this is likely a read error. The limits of the CDR3 on the DNA are not certain, so only TCRdb's listed CDR3 is given. This sequence joins TRBV29-1 and TRBJ2-7; TRBD1, the table's D call, was not compared with the DNA. The CDR3 extends over 10 residues, inclusive of both ends. Germline V lookup: CDR1 SQVTM, CDR2 ANQGSEA. The CDR3: CSAEGGTGWR.

This clone was observed a handful of times. The rearrangement joins TRBV4-3 to TRBJ1-2; 10 bases line up with TRBD1. V dropped 1 base and J dropped 3; count of bases not matched to a gene: 2. CDR1 LGHNA and CDR2 YSLEER come from the germline V gene. CDR3 length: 15 amino acids. CDR3 DNA sequence: TGCGCCAGCAGCCAAGGACAGGGGGCGTACTATGGCTACACCTTC. Translation gives CASSQGQGAYYGYTF.

This chain joins TRBV5-4 and TRBJ1-2; no clear D. V was shortened by 1 base and J by 2 bases, with 9 bases between the two germline ends. Germline assignment: CDR1 SGHNT and CDR2 YYREEE (reference sequence). This CDR3 spans 14 amino acids. Written as DNA, the CDR3 is TGTGCCAGCAGCTTGAGTCGGAGGAACTATGGCTACACCTTC. Its protein product is CASSLSRRNYGYTF. The full variable domain, completed using reference TRBV5-4 and TRBJ1-2, is ETGVTQSPTHLIKTRGQQVTLRCSSQSGHNTVSWYQQALGQGPQFIFQYYREEENGRGNFPPRFSGLQFPNYSSELNVNALELDDSALYLCASSLSRRNYGYTFGSGTRLTVV.

V and J are TRBV18 and TRBJ2-7; D may be TRBD1 or TRBD2 (6 bases each). The CDR3 length is 14 residues. CDR1 and CDR2 (germline): KGHSH, LQKENI. V lost 0 bases and J lost 3, with 9 bases in between. The CDR3 is CASSPPEGHYEQYF. The CDR3 coding sequence is TGTGCCAGCTCACCACCGGAGGGACACTACGAGCAGTACTTC. Full variable domain (missing parts from reference TRBV18 and TRBJ2-7): NAGVMQNPRHLVRRRGQEARLRCSPMKGHSHVYWYRQLPEEGLKFMVYLQKENIIDESGMPKERFSAEFPKEGPSILRIQQVVRGDSAAYFCASSPPEGHYEQYFGPGTRLTVT.